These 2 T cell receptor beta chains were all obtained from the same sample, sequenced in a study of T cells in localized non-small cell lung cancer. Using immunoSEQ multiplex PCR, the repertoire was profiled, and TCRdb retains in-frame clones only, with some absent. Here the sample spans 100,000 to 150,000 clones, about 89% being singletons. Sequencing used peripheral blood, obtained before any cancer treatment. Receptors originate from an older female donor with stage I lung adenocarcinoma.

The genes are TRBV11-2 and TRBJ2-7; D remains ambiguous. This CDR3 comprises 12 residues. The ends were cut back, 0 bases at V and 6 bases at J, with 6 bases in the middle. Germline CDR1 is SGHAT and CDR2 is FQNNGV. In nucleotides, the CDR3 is TGTGCCAGCAGCTTAGACTCGGGCGAGCAGTACTTC. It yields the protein CASSLDSGEQYF.

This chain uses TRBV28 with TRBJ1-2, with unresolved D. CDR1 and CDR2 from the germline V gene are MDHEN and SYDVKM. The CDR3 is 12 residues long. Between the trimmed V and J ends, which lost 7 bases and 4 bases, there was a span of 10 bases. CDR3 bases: TGTGCCAGCAAAAGGGCAGCCTATGGCTACACCTTC. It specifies CASKRAAYGYTF.